This T cell receptor (beta chain) derives from a study of Graves' ophthalmopathy and Graves' hyperthyroidism. The table lists this clonotype with many counts. RNA transcripts were the source from which TCR beta CDR3 regions were amplified. Scientists carried out first-round RT-PCR using HTBI primers and then a second-round multiplex PCR. A single record per CDR3 protein comes from TCRdb applying MiXCR to the multiplex PCR reads. The sample shows around 1.1 million distinct CDR3 sequences, about two fifths of them seen only once. There are 12 residues in the CDR3. The germline gives CDR1 MDHEN, CDR2 SYDVKM. Deletions cut 4 bases from V and 5 bases from J, with 8 bases between.

Sample: peripheral blood or thyroid tissue (not recorded which). The sequence was obtained from an adult man with Graves' hyperthyroidism. This chain joins TRBV28 and TRBJ1-2, with no clear D. The CDR3 reads CASSSSLYGYTF. In nucleotides, the CDR3 is TGTGCCAGCAGTTCTTCCCTATATGGCTACACCTTC.